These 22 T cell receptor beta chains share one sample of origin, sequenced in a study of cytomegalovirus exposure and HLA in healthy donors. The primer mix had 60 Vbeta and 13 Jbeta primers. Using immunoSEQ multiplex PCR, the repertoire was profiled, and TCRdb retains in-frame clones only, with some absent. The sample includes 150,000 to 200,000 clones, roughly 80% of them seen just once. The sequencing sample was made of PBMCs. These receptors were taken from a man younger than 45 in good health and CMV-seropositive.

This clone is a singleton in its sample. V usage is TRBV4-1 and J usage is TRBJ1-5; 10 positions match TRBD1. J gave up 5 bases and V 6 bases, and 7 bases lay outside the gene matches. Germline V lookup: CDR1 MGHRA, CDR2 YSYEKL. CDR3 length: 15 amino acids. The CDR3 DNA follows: TGCGCCAGCAGTTCCGGACAGGGGGGGCATCAGCCCCAGCATTTT. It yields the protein CASSSGQGGHQPQHF.

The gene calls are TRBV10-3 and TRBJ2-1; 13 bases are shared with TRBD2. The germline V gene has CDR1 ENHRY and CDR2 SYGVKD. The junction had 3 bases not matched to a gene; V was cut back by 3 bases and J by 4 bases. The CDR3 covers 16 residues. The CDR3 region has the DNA TGTGCCATCAGTGAACCGGGACTAGCGGGGTACAATGAGCAGTTCTTC. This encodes CAISEPGLAGYNEQFF.

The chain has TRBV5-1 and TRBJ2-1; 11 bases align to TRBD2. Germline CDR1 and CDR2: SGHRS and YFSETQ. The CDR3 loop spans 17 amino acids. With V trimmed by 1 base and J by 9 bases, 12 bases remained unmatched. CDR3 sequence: CASSLLVAGGPGSEQFF. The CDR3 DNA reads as TGCGCCAGCAGCTTGTTGGTAGCGGGGGGGCCGGGTAGTGAGCAGTTCTTC.

CDR3 region: CASTVDGGTDTQYF. Here the CDR3 DNA reads TGTGCCAGCACCGTGGACGGGGGCACAGATACGCAGTATTTT. V gene TRBV6-1 combines with J gene TRBJ2-3; tentatively, D is TRBD2 (5 bases). The CDR3 length is 14 residues. Per germline, CDR1 MNHNS and CDR2 SASEGT. V dropped 7 bases and J dropped 1 base, with 12 bases sitting between them.

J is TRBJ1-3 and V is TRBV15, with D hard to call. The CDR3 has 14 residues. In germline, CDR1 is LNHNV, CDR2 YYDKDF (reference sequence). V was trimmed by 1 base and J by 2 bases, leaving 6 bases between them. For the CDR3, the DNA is TGTGCCACCAGCAGAGCGGGGACTGGAAACACCATATATTTT. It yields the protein CATSRAGTGNTIYF.

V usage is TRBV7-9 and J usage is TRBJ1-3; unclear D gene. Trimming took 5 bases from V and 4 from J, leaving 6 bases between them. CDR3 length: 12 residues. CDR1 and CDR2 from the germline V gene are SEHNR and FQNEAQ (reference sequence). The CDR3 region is CASSPQGNTIYF. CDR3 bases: TGTGCCAGCAGCCCCCAAGGAAACACCATATATTTT.

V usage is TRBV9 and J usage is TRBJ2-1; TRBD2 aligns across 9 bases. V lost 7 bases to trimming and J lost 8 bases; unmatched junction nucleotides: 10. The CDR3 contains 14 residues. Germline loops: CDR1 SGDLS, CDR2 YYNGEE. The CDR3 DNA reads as TGTGCCAGCGAGGGCGGGGGGGCCGGCTATGAGCAGTTCTTC. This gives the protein CASEGGGAGYEQFF.

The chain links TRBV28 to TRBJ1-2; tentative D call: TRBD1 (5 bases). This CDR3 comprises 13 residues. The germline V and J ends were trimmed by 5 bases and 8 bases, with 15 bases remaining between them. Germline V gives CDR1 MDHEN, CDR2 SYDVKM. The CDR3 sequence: CASSTGGVGGYTF. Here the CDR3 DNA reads TGTGCCAGCAGTACAGGCGGTGTTGGGGGCTACACCTTC.

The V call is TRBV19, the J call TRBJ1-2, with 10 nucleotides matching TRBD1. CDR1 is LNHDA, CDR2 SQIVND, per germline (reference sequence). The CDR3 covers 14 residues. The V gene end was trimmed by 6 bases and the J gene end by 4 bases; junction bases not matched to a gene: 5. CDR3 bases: TGTGCCAGTAGGGGACAGGGGATCGCCTATGGCTACACCTTC. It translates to CASRGQGIAYGYTF.

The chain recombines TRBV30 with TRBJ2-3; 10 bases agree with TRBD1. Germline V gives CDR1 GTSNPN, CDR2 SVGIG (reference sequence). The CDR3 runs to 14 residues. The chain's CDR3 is CATQTGQGIDTQYF. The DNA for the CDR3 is TGTGCGACCCAAACGGGACAGGGGATAGATACGCAGTATTTT.

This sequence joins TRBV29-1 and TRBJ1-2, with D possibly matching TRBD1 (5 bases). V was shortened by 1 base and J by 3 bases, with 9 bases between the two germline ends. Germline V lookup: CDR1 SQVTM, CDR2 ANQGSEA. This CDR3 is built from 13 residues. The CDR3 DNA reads TGCAGCGTTGAAGTCAGGGACTACTATGGCTACACCTTC. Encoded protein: CSVEVRDYYGYTF.

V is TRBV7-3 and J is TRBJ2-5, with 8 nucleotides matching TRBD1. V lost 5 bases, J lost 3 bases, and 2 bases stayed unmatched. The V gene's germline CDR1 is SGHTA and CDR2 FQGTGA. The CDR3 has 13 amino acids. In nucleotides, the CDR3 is TGTGCCAGCAGCCAGGACAGGGAAGAGACCCAGTACTTC. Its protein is CASSQDREETQYF.

CDR3 sequence: CASSRGRAGNEQFF. Written as DNA, the CDR3 is TGCGCCAGCAGTAGAGGGAGGGCCGGGAATGAGCAGTTCTTC. V is TRBV4-1 and J is TRBJ2-1; TRBD2 aligns across 7 bases. The CDR3 is 14 amino acids. Germline V gene data show CDR1 as MGHRA and CDR2 as YSYEKL. The V and J ends lost 6 bases and 7 bases, in that order; junction bases with no gene match: 9.

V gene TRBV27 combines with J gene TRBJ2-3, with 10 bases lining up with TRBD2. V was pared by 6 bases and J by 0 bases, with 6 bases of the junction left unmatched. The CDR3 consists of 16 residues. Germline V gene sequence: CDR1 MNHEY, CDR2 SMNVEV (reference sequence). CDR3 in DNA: TGTGCCAGCAGGGGAACTAGCGGGGCCAGCACAGATACGCAGTATTTT. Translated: CASRGTSGASTDTQYF.

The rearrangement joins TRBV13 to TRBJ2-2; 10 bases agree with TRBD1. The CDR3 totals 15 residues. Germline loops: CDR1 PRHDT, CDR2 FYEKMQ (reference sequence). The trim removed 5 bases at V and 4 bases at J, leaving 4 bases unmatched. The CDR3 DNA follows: TGTGCCAGCAGCACGGGACAGGGGATCACCGGGGAGCTGTTTTTT. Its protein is CASSTGQGITGELFF.

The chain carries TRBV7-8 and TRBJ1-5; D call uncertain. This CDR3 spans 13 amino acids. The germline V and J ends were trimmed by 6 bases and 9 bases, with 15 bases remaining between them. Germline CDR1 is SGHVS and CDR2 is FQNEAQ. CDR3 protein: CASSFQALGPQHF. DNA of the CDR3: TGTGCCAGCAGTTTCCAGGCCCTGGGGCCCCAGCATTTT.

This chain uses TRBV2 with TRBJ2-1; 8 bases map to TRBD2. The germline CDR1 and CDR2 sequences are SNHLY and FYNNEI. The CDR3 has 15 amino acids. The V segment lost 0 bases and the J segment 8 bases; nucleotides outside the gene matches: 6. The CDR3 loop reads CASSEAMLAGDEQFF. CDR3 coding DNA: TGTGCCAGCAGTGAAGCAATGCTAGCGGGTGATGAGCAGTTCTTC.

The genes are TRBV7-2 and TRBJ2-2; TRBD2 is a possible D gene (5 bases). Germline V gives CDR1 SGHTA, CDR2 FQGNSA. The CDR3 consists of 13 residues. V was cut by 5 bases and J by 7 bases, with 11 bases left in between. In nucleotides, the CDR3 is TGTGCCAGCAGCCCCACCGGAGGCGGGGAGCTGTTTTTT. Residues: CASSPTGGGELFF.

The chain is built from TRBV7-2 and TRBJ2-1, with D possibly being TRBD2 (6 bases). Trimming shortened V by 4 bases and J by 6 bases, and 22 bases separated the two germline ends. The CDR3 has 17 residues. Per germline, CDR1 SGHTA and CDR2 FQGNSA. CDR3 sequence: CASSSFRGTANRNEQFF. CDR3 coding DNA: TGTGCCAGCAGCTCGTTCCGCGGGACGGCGAACCGCAATGAGCAGTTCTTC.

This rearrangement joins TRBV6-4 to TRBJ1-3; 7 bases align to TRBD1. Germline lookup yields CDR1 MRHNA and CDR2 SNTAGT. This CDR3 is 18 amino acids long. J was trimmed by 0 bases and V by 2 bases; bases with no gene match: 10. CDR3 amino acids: CASSDPRRQGNSGNTIYF. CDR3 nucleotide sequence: TGTGCCAGCAGTGACCCGAGGAGACAGGGAAACTCTGGAAACACCATATATTTT.

The CDR3 nucleotides are TGTGCCAGCAGATCAACAACAGGTTTAAATTCACCCCTCCACTTT. Amino acid sequence: CASRSTTGLNSPLHF. The chain combines TRBV6-5 with TRBJ1-6, with a possible D match to TRBD1 (5 bases). V was shortened by 6 bases and J by 7 bases, with 16 bases between the two germline ends. Germline V gene lookup returns CDR1 MNHEY and CDR2 SVGAGI. The CDR3 is 15 amino acids.

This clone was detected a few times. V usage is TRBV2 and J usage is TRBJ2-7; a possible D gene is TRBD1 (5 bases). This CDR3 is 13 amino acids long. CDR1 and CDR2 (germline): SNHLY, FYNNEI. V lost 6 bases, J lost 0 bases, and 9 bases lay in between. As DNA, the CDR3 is TGTGCCAGCAGCGTGACAGCCTCCTACGAGCAGTACTTC. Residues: CASSVTASYEQYF.